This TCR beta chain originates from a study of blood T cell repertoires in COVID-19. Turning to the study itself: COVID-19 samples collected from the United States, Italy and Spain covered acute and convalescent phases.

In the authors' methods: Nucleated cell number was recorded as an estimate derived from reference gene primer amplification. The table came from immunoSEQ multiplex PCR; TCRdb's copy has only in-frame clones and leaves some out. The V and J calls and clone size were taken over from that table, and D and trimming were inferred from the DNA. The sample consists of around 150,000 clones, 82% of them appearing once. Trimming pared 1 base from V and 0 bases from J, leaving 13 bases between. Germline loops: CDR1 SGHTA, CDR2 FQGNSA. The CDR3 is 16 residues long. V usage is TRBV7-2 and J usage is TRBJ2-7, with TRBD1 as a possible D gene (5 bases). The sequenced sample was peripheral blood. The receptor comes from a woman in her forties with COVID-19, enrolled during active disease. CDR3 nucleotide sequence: TGTGCCAGCAGCTTAGGCCCAGGGCGTTACTCCTACGAGCAGTACGTC. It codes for CASSLGPGRYSYEQYV.